What follows is one T cell receptor beta chain and its context. Its antigen specificity is not known. No clone much larger than this one lies a single base away; base qualities are absent. This sample is part of a study of T-cell memory formation after mild COVID-19 (dated by TCRdb to 2020 to 2022). General notes on the study: TCR sequence clusters from the two donors were found to be largely donor specific. Two young, previously healthy adult volunteers, one female and one male, were included in the cohort. In two donors, T-cell clones that expanded and contracted after mild COVID-19 were tracked by sequencing TCRalpha and TCRbeta repertoires over time.

Sequencing was carried out with an Illumina NovaSeq 6000. Using 5'RACE with constant-segment primers, TCRalpha and TCRbeta cDNA libraries were constructed, with sample barcodes and unique molecular identifiers added in the process. Trizol reagent was used to extract RNA from every sample. Libraries were amplified in two PCR steps, with a second sample barcode and Illumina TruSeq adapters added in the second step. Sequencing of libraries was performed on an Illumina NovaSeq with 2 x 150 bp paired-end reads. Per the original workflow: With migec v1.2.7, reads were demultiplexed and then collapsed into UMI-guided consensus sequences. Using mixcr v2.1.11, UMI consensuses were aligned to TRA and TRB V and J templates and then assembled into clonotypes. A clonotype was counted as expanded or contracted only if both edgeR and NoisET called the change significant, with noise models trained on biological replicates. For edgeR calls, the thresholds were a false discovery rate-adjusted p below 0.01 and a log2 fold-change of 1. As an exploratory analysis of dynamics, max-normalized trajectories of the 1000 most abundant clonotypes were examined by PCA with hierarchical clustering. Separately sequenced CD4+ and CD8+ repertoires were used to assign the CD4 or CD8 phenotype of responding clones. In-frame beta chains were kept once TCRdb had trimmed the public reads at Q25 with fastp and called clones with MiXCR. Identical CDR3 protein sequences are pooled into one entry, listed with their most common genes and DNA. V and J calls and clone size were set by TCRdb, not the authors. This sample has 360,000 or so distinct CDR3 sequences in its table, and 25% to 30% of those were observed once. 13% of the sample is held by the ten biggest clonotypes.

Ficoll-Paque density gradient centrifugation was used to isolate PBMCs. Overall study outcomes, separate from this receptor: Clones contracting from day 15 to 85 had balanced CD4/CD8 phenotypes, while a second wave expanding from day 15 to 37 was biased towards CD4+. The second-wave clones that peaked on day 37 were not confirmed to be SARS-CoV-2 specific. The study included only a couple of mild cases, and larger cohorts that include severe cases with pre-infection samples were judged to be necessary. Contracting CD4+ clones turned up mainly in the CM and EM memory subsets, whereas EMRA was where CD8+ clones were enriched. Some responding clones were found in pre-infection memory, which suggests that pre-existing cross-reactive memory T cells took part in the SARS-CoV-2 response.

The receptor's source is an adult woman who had mild COVID-19 (a few samples of this study predate the infection). The sample titles of this study are shuffled in the database, so cell type and time point are left out; the donor was told from shared clones. The sequenced sample consisted of PBMCs or a T cell subset sorted from them (not recorded which).

The CDR3 in this case is CASSRDGGNYGYTF. The DNA sequence is given as TGTGCCAGCAGCAGGGACGGAGGCAACTATGGCTACACCTTC. The V and J segments used are TRBV7-9 and TRBJ1-2; TRBD1 might be the D gene, on 5 matching bases. Measured from the cysteine to the phenylalanine, the CDR3 is 14 residues long. The read is trimmed to its CDR3 DNA, 42 bases read in frame from base 1. V sheds 5 bases and J sheds 2 bases, leaving 12 bases between their ends. The germline V gene (reference sequence) specifies SEHNR as CDR1 and FQNEAQ as CDR2.